This is a list of T cell receptor beta chains from one sample in a study of blood T cell repertoires in COVID-19. Profiled with immunoSEQ multiplex PCR; TCRdb holds only in-frame clones, not every one. The profile shows roughly 130,000 clones, about 80% of them singletons. Material: peripheral blood. The source is a woman in her forties or fifties with acute or convalescent COVID-19. Each CDR3 is given with its conserved first and last residue. Fields, in order: J gene, V gene, clone size, D gene, CDR3 protein, CDR3 DNA. D genes are given only for firm matches. Size is omitted from some rows. Given values are once, few, many or a class for expanded clones.

>TRBJ1-2|TRBV19|NA|NA
CASSMTAPLGYTF
TGTGCCAGTAGTATGACAGCCCCTCTCGGCTACACCTTC
>TRBJ2-6|TRBV2|NA|TRBD1
CASTGLTGTGSGANVLTF
TGTGCCAGCACTGGATTGACAGGGACCGGCTCTGGGGCCAACGTCCTGACTTTC
>TRBJ1-4|TRBV5-6|NA|NA
CASHRVSNEKLFF
TGTGCCAGCCACAGGGTTTCGAATGAAAAACTGTTTTTT
>TRBJ1-6|TRBV6-6|NA|TRBD1
CASSYSTGASNSPLHF
TGTGCCAGCAGTTACTCGACAGGGGCTTCAAATTCACCCCTCCACTTT
>TRBJ1-2|TRBV19|NA|NA
CASSTSQGYGYTF
TGTGCCAGTAGTACGTCCCAGGGCTATGGCTACACCTTC
>TRBJ1-2|TRBV30|NA|NA
CAWSDRDYGYTF
TGTGCCTGGAGTGACAGGGATTATGGCTACACCTTC
>TRBJ1-1|TRBV6-5|NA|NA
CASNQGWNTEAFF
TGTGCCAGCAACCAGGGTTGGAACACTGAAGCTTTCTTT
>TRBJ1-4|TRBV3-1/TRBV3-2|NA|NA
CASSPGTGLEKLFF
TGTGCCAGCAGCCCGGGGACGGGACTTGAAAAACTGTTTTTT
>TRBJ1-2|TRBV30|NA|TRBD1
CAWSATGGAYGYTF
TGTGCCTGGAGTGCAACAGGGGGCGCCTATGGCTACACCTTC
>TRBJ2-5|TRBV5-1|NA|TRBD1
CASSRQGLGETQYF
TGCGCCAGCAGCAGACAGGGGCTAGGGGAGACCCAGTACTTC
>TRBJ2-3|TRBV2|NA|TRBD1
CASRDRVRRTDTQYF
TGTGCCAGCAGGGACAGGGTGAGACGCACAGATACGCAGTATTTT
>TRBJ1-1|TRBV15|NA|TRBD1
CATSMDRVNTEAFF
TGTGCCACCTCAATGGACAGGGTGAACACTGAAGCTTTCTTT
>TRBJ2-1|TRBV5-4|NA|TRBD2
CASSPGGGNNEQFF
TGTGCCAGCAGCCCCGGGGGGGGAAACAATGAGCAGTTCTTC
>TRBJ1-1|TRBV28|NA|NA
CASSPALGGNTEAFF
TGTGCCAGCAGTCCAGCGCTGGGGGGGAACACTGAAGCTTTCTTT
>TRBJ1-2|TRBV15|NA|NA
CATSRDRTGDNYGYTF
TGTGCCACCAGCAGAGATCGTACGGGAGATAACTATGGCTACACCTTC
>TRBJ2-3|TRBV11-3|few|TRBD1
CASSVGQGASTDTQYF
TGTGCCAGCAGCGTCGGACAGGGGGCGAGCACAGATACGCAGTATTTT
>TRBJ1-5|TRBV7-2|NA|NA
CASRSSGTRRRSNQPQHF
TGTGCCAGCAGATCCTCCGGGACACGAAGACGTAGCAATCAGCCCCAGCATTTT
>TRBJ1-5|TRBV11-2|once|TRBD1
CASSLATGGRGNQPQHF
TGTGCCAGCAGCTTAGCCACAGGGGGTAGGGGCAATCAGCCCCAGCATTTT
>TRBJ1-1|TRBV12-3/TRBV12-4|NA|NA
CASSLERTTEAFF
TGTGCCAGCAGTTTAGAGCGGACCACTGAAGCTTTCTTT
>TRBJ1-4|TRBV2|NA|TRBD1
CASGDRAASLEKLFF
TGTGCCAGCGGGGACAGGGCGGCCAGCCTAGAAAAACTGTTTTTT
>TRBJ1-1|TRBV5-1|NA|NA
CASSRVLDTEAFF
TGCGCCAGCAGTCGGGTGTTGGACACTGAAGCTTTCTTT
>TRBJ2-7|TRBV20-1|NA|NA
CSAGRGYEQYF
TGCAGTGCGGGCAGGGGCTACGAGCAGTACTTC